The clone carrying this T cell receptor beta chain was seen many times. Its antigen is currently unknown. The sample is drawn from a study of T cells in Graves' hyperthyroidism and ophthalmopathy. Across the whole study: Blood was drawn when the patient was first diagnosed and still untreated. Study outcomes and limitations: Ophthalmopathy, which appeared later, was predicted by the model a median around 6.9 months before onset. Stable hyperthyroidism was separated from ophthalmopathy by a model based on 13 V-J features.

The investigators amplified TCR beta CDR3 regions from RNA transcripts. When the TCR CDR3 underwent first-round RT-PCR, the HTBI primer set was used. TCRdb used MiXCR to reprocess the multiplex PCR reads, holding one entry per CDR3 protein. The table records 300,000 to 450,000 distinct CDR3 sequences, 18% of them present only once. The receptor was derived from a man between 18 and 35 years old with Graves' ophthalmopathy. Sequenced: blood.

CDR3 sequence reads: CASSIDRGLNEAFF. CDR3 DNA sequence: TGTGCCAGCAGTATAGACAGGGGCCTAAACGAAGCTTTCTTT. V is TRBV2 and J is TRBJ1-1, with 8 bases fitting TRBD1. The CDR3 is 14 residues long. Germline V CDR1 and CDR2: SNHLY, FYNNEI. V trimming: 5 bases; J trimming: 8 bases; junction bases outside the gene matches: 10.